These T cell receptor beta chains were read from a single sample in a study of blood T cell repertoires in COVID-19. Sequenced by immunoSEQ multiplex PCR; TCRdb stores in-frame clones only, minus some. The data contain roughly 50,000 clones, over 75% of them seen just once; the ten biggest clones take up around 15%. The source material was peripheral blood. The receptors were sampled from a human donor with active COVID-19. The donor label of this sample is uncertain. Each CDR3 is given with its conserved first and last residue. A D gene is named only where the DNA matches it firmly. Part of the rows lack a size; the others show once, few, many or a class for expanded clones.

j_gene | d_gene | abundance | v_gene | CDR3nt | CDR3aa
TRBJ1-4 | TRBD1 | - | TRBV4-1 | TGCGCCAGCAGCCAAGATCGACAGGGCGGGTCGACTAATGAAAAACTGTTTTTT | CASSQDRQGGSTNEKLFF
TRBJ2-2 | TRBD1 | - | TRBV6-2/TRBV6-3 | TGTGCCAGCAGTTGGACAGGGGGCATTACCGGGGAGCTGTTTTTT | CASSWTGGITGELFF
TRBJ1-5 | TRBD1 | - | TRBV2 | TGTGCCAGTAACAGGGGCGATAGCAATCAGCCCCAGCATTTT | CASNRGDSNQPQHF
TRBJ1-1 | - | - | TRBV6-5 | TGTGCCAGCAGTTACGTTGGAGGAGGAAACACTGAAGCTTTCTTT | CASSYVGGGNTEAFF
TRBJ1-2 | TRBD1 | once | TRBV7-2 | TGTGCCAGCAGCTTAGGGGACAGGGGGAACTATGGCTACACCTTC | CASSLGDRGNYGYTF
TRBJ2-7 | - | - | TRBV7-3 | TGTGCCAGCAGCTTATACGGCGGGTCGGACTACGAGCAGTACTTC | CASSLYGGSDYEQYF
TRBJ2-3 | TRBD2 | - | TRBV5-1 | TGCGCCACCTCAGCGGGGGGCACAGATACGCAGTATTTT | CATSAGGTDTQYF
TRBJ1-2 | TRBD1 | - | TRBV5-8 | TGTGCCAGCAGTTATAGTACAGGGGGCCGCGGCTACACCTTC | CASSYSTGGRGYTF
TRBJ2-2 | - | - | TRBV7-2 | TGTGCCAGCAGCACAACGAACACCGGGGAGCTGTTTTTT | CASSTTNTGELFF
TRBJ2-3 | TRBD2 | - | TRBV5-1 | TGCGCCAGTAGCGGGGGGAGGTTCAATACGCAGTATTTT | CASSGGRFNTQYF
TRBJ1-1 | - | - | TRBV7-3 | TGTGCCAGCAGCTCGGGACAAGCGAACACTGAAGCTTTCTTT | CASSSGQANTEAFF
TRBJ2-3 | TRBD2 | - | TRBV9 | TGTGCCAGCAGCCGGCTAGCGGGGGACACAGATACGCAGTATTTT | CASSRLAGDTDTQYF
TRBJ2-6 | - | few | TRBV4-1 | TGCGCCAGCAGCCAAGCGATGGGCCCTGGGGCCAACGTCCTGACTTTC | CASSQAMGPGANVLTF
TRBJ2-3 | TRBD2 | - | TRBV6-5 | TGTGCCAGCACCCGAACTAGCGGGCGCACAGATACGCAGTATTTT | CASTRTSGRTDTQYF
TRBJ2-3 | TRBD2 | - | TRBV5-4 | TGTGCCAGCAGCTTCTATGCTAGCGGGGCGCAGTATTTT | CASSFYASGAQYF
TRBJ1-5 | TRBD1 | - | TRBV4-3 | TGCGCCAGCAGCCAAGATTTCGGGGCAGGGGGGTCCCCCCAGCATTTT | CASSQDFGAGGSPQHF
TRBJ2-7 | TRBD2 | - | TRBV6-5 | TGTGCCAGCAGGGGACTAGCGGGAGACTACGAGCAGTACTTC | CASRGLAGDYEQYF
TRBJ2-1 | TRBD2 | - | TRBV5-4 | TGTGCCAGCAGCTTCGGGGGGAGTACCTACAATGAGCAGTTCTTC | CASSFGGSTYNEQFF
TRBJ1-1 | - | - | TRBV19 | TGTGCCAGTAGTATAGTTAGCAGGGCCACTGAAGCTTTCTTT | CASSIVSRATEAFF
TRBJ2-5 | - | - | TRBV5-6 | TGTGCCAGCAGCACGCAAGTACTACAAGAGACCCAGTACTTC | CASSTQVLQETQYF
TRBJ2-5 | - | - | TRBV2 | TGTGCCAGCAGTGCACTAGCTGGAGAGACCCAGTACTTC | CASSALAGETQYF
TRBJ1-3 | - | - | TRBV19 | TGTGCCAGTAGTATCTCCGGGGGAAACACCATATATTTT | CASSISGGNTIYF
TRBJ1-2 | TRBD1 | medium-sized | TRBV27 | TGTGCCAGCAGTCCAAGATCGACAGGGACCCCCTCTATATTCTATGGCTACACCTTC | CASSPRSTGTPSIFYGYTF
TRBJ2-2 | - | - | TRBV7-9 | TGTGCCAGCAGGGTCAGTGAGGCCTCCACCGGGGAGCTGTTTTTT | CASRVSEASTGELFF
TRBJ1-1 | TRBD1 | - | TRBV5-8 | TGTGCCAGCAGCTTGGAGAAACGACAGGGACAAGGCACTGAAGCTTTCTTT | CASSLEKRQGQGTEAFF